Following are 19 T cell receptor beta chains from one sample sequenced in a study of cytomegalovirus exposure and HLA in healthy donors (dated by TCRdb to about 2017). Preparation of the library involved the immunoSEQ multiplex PCR assay. For the multiplex PCR, a mixture combining 60 forward primers for TCR Vbeta segments and 13 reverse primers for TCR Jbeta segments was used. TCRdb took over this immuneACCESS table, retaining in-frame rearrangements with V and J assigned. Such tables are incomplete; in checked studies, under half of the missing clones stem from an unresolved V gene, and the remainder is unexplained. This sample lists roughly 150,000 clones; roughly 70% were detected once. The top ten constitute about 10% of the sample. Sequencing was carried out using PBMCs. These receptors were obtained from a man aged 25 to 40 in good health and CMV-seropositive.

This clone was recorded only once. J is TRBJ1-1 and V is TRBV6-6, with D possibly matching TRBD1 (6 bases). From germline, CDR1 is MNHNY and CDR2 SVGAGI (reference sequence). Trimming removed 0 bases from V and 1 base from J, with 6 bases in between. This CDR3 is 14 amino acids long. As DNA, the CDR3 is TGTGCCAGCAGTTACTCACAGGGGAACACTGAAGCTTTCTTT. This gives the protein CASSYSQGNTEAFF.

Concerning this clone: Other DNA sequences in the same sample also yield this CDR3. V usage is TRBV11-2 and J usage is TRBJ1-1; maybe TRBD1 (6 bases). This CDR3 is 13 amino acids long. Looked up from germline, CDR1 is SGHAT and CDR2 is FQNNGV. Trimming took off 4 bases at V and 4 bases at J, with 10 bases between the two ends. Here the CDR3 DNA reads TGTGCCAGCAGCTCACAGGGTAGCACTGAAGCTTTCTTT. It is translated as CASSSQGSTEAFF.

V and J are TRBV2 and TRBJ1-2; the D is unclear. The V end lost 8 bases, the J end lost 2 bases, and 15 bases lay between the germline ends. The CDR3 extends over 14 amino acids. Germline V CDR1 and CDR2: SNHLY, FYNNEI. CDR3 nucleotides: TGTGCCAGCCGGGATCCGATAAGAAACTATGGCTACACCTTC. It codes for CASRDPIRNYGYTF.

This clone was detected a few times. The V gene is TRBV6-1, the J gene TRBJ1-5; no reliable D call. Trimming took off 5 bases at V and 4 bases at J, with 12 bases between the two ends. Germline CDR1 reads MNHNS; CDR2 reads SASEGT. The CDR3 runs to 14 residues. CDR3 in amino acids: CASSQVLANQPQHF. CDR3 nucleotide sequence: TGTGCCAGCAGTCAAGTACTAGCTAATCAGCCCCAGCATTTT.

The chain joins TRBV2 to TRBJ2-5, with D uncertain. Germline loops: CDR1 SNHLY, CDR2 FYNNEI. Trimming removed 4 bases from V and 7 bases from J, with 16 bases in between. The CDR3 is 14 amino acids. CDR3 sequence (DNA): TGTGCCAGCAGTGCAGAGACTGACTTAGCGACCCAGTACTTC. Protein: CASSAETDLATQYF.

This rearrangement joins TRBV4-2 to TRBJ2-3, with a possible D match to TRBD2 (5 bases). Germline CDR1 is LGHNA and CDR2 is YNFKEQ. V lost 4 bases and J lost 1, with 15 bases in between. CDR3 length equals 16 residues. The chain's CDR3 is CASSPTLGLGTDTQYF. In nucleotides, the CDR3 is TGTGCCAGCAGCCCCACCCTAGGACTTGGCACAGATACGCAGTATTTT.

This clone has just a few counts. The chain uses TRBV13 and TRBJ2-7, with D perhaps matching TRBD1 (6 bases). Germline V gene sequence: CDR1 PRHDT, CDR2 FYEKMQ (reference sequence). V lost 5 bases, J lost 3 bases, and 14 bases lay in between. The CDR3 loop spans 14 amino acids. In DNA form, the CDR3 reads TGTGCCAGCAGCCAGGGACACCTATTCTACGAGCAGTACTTC. This translates into CASSQGHLFYEQYF.

This sequence joins TRBV2 and TRBJ1-2; possibly TRBD1 for D (5 bases). Germline lookup yields CDR1 SNHLY and CDR2 FYNNEI. There are 14 residues in the CDR3. The V gene lost 3 bases and the J gene lost 4 bases, with 12 bases spanning the gap. The CDR3 DNA reads as TGTGCCAGCAGTGAGGAGGGGATAGGCTATGGCTACACCTTC. Its protein is CASSEEGIGYGYTF.

The V gene is TRBV6-1, the J gene TRBJ1-3; no clear D. V was pared by 2 bases and J by 0 bases, with 11 bases between. The germline CDR1 and CDR2 sequences are MNHNS and SASEGT. The CDR3 contains 16 residues. The CDR3: CASSEMYGNSGNTIYF. CDR3 nucleotide sequence: TGTGCCAGCAGTGAAATGTACGGGAACTCTGGAAACACCATATATTTT.

This clone was seen more than once but under ten times. This chain joins TRBV11-3 and TRBJ2-1; TRBD1 aligns across 7 bases. Looked up from germline, CDR1 is SGHNT and CDR2 is YENEEA. The length of the CDR3 is 17 residues. V shed 4 bases and J 0 bases; nucleotides not matched to a gene: 9. In DNA, the CDR3 is TGTGCCAGCAGCTCAAAGTGGGACAGTCTCTCCTACAATGAGCAGTTCTTC. It translates to CASSSKWDSLSYNEQFF.

This clone was recorded a few times. V usage is TRBV4-1 and J usage is TRBJ2-1; 12 bases line up with TRBD2. J lost 0 bases, V lost 7 bases, and 13 bases had no gene match. This CDR3 has 19 amino acids. Per germline, CDR1 MGHRA and CDR2 YSYEKL. The CDR3 bases are TGCGCCAGCACTATGGGACTAGCGGGCCCCCAGAGCTCCTACAATGAGCAGTTCTTC. It codes for CASTMGLAGPQSSYNEQFF.

The chain carries TRBV4-1 and TRBJ2-3; no definite D call. Trimming took off 0 bases at V and 5 bases at J, with 12 bases between the two ends. The CDR3 is 15 residues long. Looked up from germline, CDR1 is MGHRA and CDR2 is YSYEKL. The CDR3 nucleotides read TGCGCCAGCAGCCAAGAGGAGTGGTTAGGAGATACGCAGTATTTT. Translated: CASSQEEWLGDTQYF.

The chain links TRBV5-1 to TRBJ2-7, with 8 bases identical to TRBD1. With 4 bases clipped from V and 0 bases from J, the junction kept 6 bases outside the gene matches. This CDR3 has 15 residues. Germline V gene sequence: CDR1 SGHRS, CDR2 YFSETQ. For the CDR3, the DNA is TGCGCCAGCAGCCGGGACAGGTCCTCCTCCTACGAGCAGTACTTC. Amino acids: CASSRDRSSSYEQYF.

Regarding this clone: A junction end diverges from the germline sequence, so it may reflect a read error. The rearrangement uses TRBV7-9 and TRBJ2-7; 9 positions agree with TRBD2. Looked up from germline, CDR1 is SEHNR and CDR2 is FQNEAQ (reference sequence). The CDR3 loop spans 17 amino acids. The CDR3 bases are TGTTCCAGCAGCACCCTAGCGGGGTCCGGCGGTTCCTACGAGCAGTACTTC. Residues: CSSSTLAGSGGSYEQYF.

The rearrangement joins TRBV18 to TRBJ2-6; D gene ambiguous. Germline CDR1 is KGHSH and CDR2 is LQKENI. The length of the CDR3 is 16 residues. The ends were cut back, 3 bases at V and 2 bases at J, with 11 bases in the middle. CDR3 sequence reads: CASSPVSTTGANVLTF. DNA of the CDR3: TGTGCCAGCTCACCGGTCAGTACCACTGGGGCCAACGTCCTGACTTTC.

This clone was seen a few times. Here the CDR3 DNA reads TGTGCCTGGAGTCTGGGACAGTTAAGTTATGGCTACACCTTC. Its translation: CAWSLGQLSYGYTF. This chain connects TRBV30 to TRBJ1-2, with TRBD1 matching 7 bases. This CDR3 has 14 amino acids. J lost 5 bases, V lost 2 bases, and 8 bases had no gene match. CDR1 is GTSNPN, CDR2 SVGIG, per germline (reference sequence).

The V and J genes are TRBV7-9 and TRBJ1-1; D gene uncertain. Per germline, CDR1 SEHNR and CDR2 FQNEAQ (reference sequence). V shed 5 bases and J shed 7 bases, with 11 bases lying between them. The CDR3 loop spans 12 amino acids. The CDR3 is CASSPNSFEAFF. The CDR3 coding sequence is TGTGCCAGCAGCCCGAACTCGTTTGAAGCTTTCTTT.

This chain joins TRBV9 and TRBJ2-7; 8 positions match TRBD1. The CDR3 contains 14 residues. The V gene's germline CDR1 is SGDLS and CDR2 YYNGEE. With 4 bases clipped from V and 4 bases from J, the junction kept 7 bases outside the gene matches. Written as DNA, the CDR3 is TGTGCCAGCAGCCCCCCCCGGACAGGGTACGAGCAGTACTTC. Translating gives CASSPPRTGYEQYF.

The chain employs TRBV19 and TRBJ2-7, with D perhaps TRBD2 (6 bases). CDR3 length: 13 amino acids. Germline V gives CDR1 LNHDA, CDR2 SQIVND (reference sequence). The V gene lost 10 bases and the J gene lost 6 bases, with 19 bases spanning the gap. CDR3 bases: TGTGCCACAACGGGACTCGAGGGGCGCGAGCAGTACTTC. Amino acid sequence: CATTGLEGREQYF.